These T cell receptor beta chains were read from a single sample in a study of human T cells and chemical hapten exposure. TCRdb itself ran the reads through MiXCR, one entry per CDR3 protein. The sample has about 120,000 distinct CDR3 sequences; roughly 8.5% are singletons. Sequencing was performed on whole blood. Source of these receptors: a human donor in good health. Some clones in this sample may be carry-over from other donors' samples. CDR3s include the opening cysteine and the closing phenylalanine or tryptophan. The D gene is left open where the match is weak. Some rows mark clone size as missing; the rest say once, few, many or name a class of expanded clone.

CDR3aa: CASSERVGTAGMNTEAFF
CDR3nt: TGTGCCAGCAGCGAGAGAGTCGGGACAGCAGGCATGAACACTGAAGCTTTCTTT
d_gene: TRBD1
abundance: few
len: 18
v_gene: TRBV9
j_gene: TRBJ1-1

CDR3aa: CASSYSTSGGPRNEQFF
CDR3nt: TGTGCCAGCAGTTACTCCACTAGCGGGGGGCCCCGCAATGAGCAGTTCTTC
d_gene: TRBD2
abundance: many
len: 17
v_gene: TRBV6-2/TRBV6-3
j_gene: TRBJ2-1

CDR3aa: CASSLEGTGANVLTF
CDR3nt: TGCGCCAGCAGCTTGGAGGGGACCGGGGCCAACGTCCTGACTTTC
d_gene: NA
abundance: many
len: 15
v_gene: TRBV5-1
j_gene: TRBJ2-6

CDR3aa: CASSEGGGESTDTQYF
CDR3nt: TGTGCCAGCAGTGAAGGTGGCGGGGAGAGCACAGATACGCAGTATTTT
d_gene: NA
abundance: NA
len: 16
v_gene: TRBV2
j_gene: TRBJ2-3

CDR3aa: CASSFGLDLEQFF
CDR3nt: TGTGCCAGCAGTTTCGGACTAGATCTTGAGCAGTTCTTC
d_gene: TRBD2
abundance: NA
len: 13
v_gene: TRBV28
j_gene: TRBJ2-1

CDR3aa: CASSYYPRGGAGNTEAFF
CDR3nt: TGTGCCAGCAGCTACTACCCCCGAGGGGGCGCGGGGAACACTGAAGCTTTCTTT
d_gene: TRBD1
abundance: many
len: 18
v_gene: TRBV11-2
j_gene: TRBJ1-1

CDR3aa: CASSEGTSGAHEQFF
CDR3nt: TGTGCCAGCAGTGAAGGAACTAGCGGGGCCCATGAGCAGTTCTTC
d_gene: TRBD2
abundance: many
len: 15
v_gene: TRBV6-1
j_gene: TRBJ2-1

CDR3aa: CASGLREQFF
CDR3nt: TGTGCCAGCGGACTGAGGGAGCAGTTCTTC
d_gene: NA
abundance: NA
len: 10
v_gene: TRBV12-3/TRBV12-4
j_gene: TRBJ2-1

CDR3aa: CASSLGTGDTEAFF
CDR3nt: TGCGCCAGCAGCCTTGGTACAGGGGACACTGAAGCTTTCTTT
d_gene: TRBD1
abundance: many
len: 14
v_gene: TRBV5-1
j_gene: TRBJ1-1

CDR3aa: CASSEGRGINNEQFF
CDR3nt: TGTGCCAGCAGTGAAGGAAGGGGGATCAACAATGAGCAGTTCTTC
d_gene: NA
abundance: NA
len: 15
v_gene: TRBV2
j_gene: TRBJ2-1

CDR3aa: CATSSSSDTQYF
CDR3nt: TGTGCCACCAGCAGCAGCTCAGATACGCAGTATTTT
d_gene: NA
abundance: NA
len: 12
v_gene: TRBV15
j_gene: TRBJ2-3

CDR3aa: CASSEADRPNIYNSPLHF
CDR3nt: TGTGCCAGCAGTGAAGCCGACAGGCCGAACATATATAATTCACCCCTCCACTTT
d_gene: NA
abundance: NA
len: 18
v_gene: TRBV6-1
j_gene: TRBJ1-6

CDR3aa: CASSPPASYEQYF
CDR3nt: TGTGCCAGCTCACCCCCGGCGTCCTACGAGCAGTACTTC
d_gene: NA
abundance: NA
len: 13
v_gene: TRBV18
j_gene: TRBJ2-7

CDR3aa: CASSLAGNYGYTF
CDR3nt: TGTGCCAGCAGCCTGGCCGGTAACTATGGCTACACCTTC
d_gene: NA
abundance: many
len: 13
v_gene: TRBV5-1
j_gene: TRBJ1-2

CDR3aa: CASSLARVNTGELFF
CDR3nt: TGTGCCAGCAGCTTAGCCAGGGTTAACACCGGGGAGCTGTTTTTT
d_gene: NA
abundance: few
len: 15
v_gene: TRBV7-9
j_gene: TRBJ2-2

CDR3aa: CAGGTLALAQETQYF
CDR3nt: TGTGCCGGGGGGACCCTGGCACTAGCGCAAGAGACCCAGTACTTC
d_gene: TRBD2
abundance: few
len: 15
v_gene: TRBV30
j_gene: TRBJ2-5

CDR3aa: CASSLTVAKNIQYF
CDR3nt: TGTGCCAGCAGTTTAACGGTAGCCAAAAACATTCAGTACTTC
d_gene: NA
abundance: NA
len: 14
v_gene: TRBV12-3/TRBV12-4
j_gene: TRBJ2-4

CDR3aa: CSASSGQLNQPQHF
CDR3nt: TGCAGTGCTAGTTCGGGGCAGCTCAATCAGCCCCAGCATTTT
d_gene: NA
abundance: many
len: 14
v_gene: TRBV20-1
j_gene: TRBJ1-5

CDR3aa: CASSQDKDRTYNEQFF
CDR3nt: TGCGCCAGCAGCCAAGACAAGGACCGCACCTACAATGAGCAGTTCTTC
d_gene: NA
abundance: few
len: 16
v_gene: TRBV4-1
j_gene: TRBJ2-1

CDR3aa: CASSLVGGRVNTEAFF
CDR3nt: TGCGCCAGCAGCTTGGTAGGGGGGCGCGTGAACACTGAAGCTTTCTTT
d_gene: NA
abundance: few
len: 16
v_gene: TRBV5-1
j_gene: TRBJ1-1

CDR3aa: CASSQARDVSYNEQFF
CDR3nt: TGCGCCAGCAGCCAAGCCAGGGATGTGTCCTACAATGAGCAGTTCTTC
d_gene: NA
abundance: few
len: 16
v_gene: TRBV4-1
j_gene: TRBJ2-1

CDR3aa: CASSYSAGTGWNNEQFF
CDR3nt: TGTGCCAGCAGTTACTCAGCCGGGACAGGGTGGAACAATGAGCAGTTCTTC
d_gene: TRBD1
abundance: few
len: 17
v_gene: TRBV6-5
j_gene: TRBJ2-1

CDR3aa: CASSPEGGNQPQHF
CDR3nt: TGTGCCAGCTCACCAGAGGGGGGTAATCAGCCCCAGCATTTT
d_gene: NA
abundance: many
len: 14
v_gene: TRBV18
j_gene: TRBJ1-5

CDR3aa: CASSLLARGEQYF
CDR3nt: TGTGCCAGCAGCCTCTTAGCGCGGGGAGAGCAGTACTTC
d_gene: NA
abundance: NA
len: 13
v_gene: TRBV5-6
j_gene: TRBJ2-7

CDR3aa: CASSPPSGVAHNEQFF
CDR3nt: TGTGCCAGCTCACCACCGTCGGGGGTTGCACACAATGAGCAGTTCTTC
d_gene: NA
abundance: many
len: 16
v_gene: TRBV18
j_gene: TRBJ2-1

CDR3aa: CSSLGRGALNTEAFF
CDR3nt: TGCAGCTCACTAGGCCGGGGGGCGTTGAACACTGAAGCTTTCTTT
d_gene: NA
abundance: many
len: 15
v_gene: TRBV29-1
j_gene: TRBJ1-1

CDR3aa: CASEGGAETQYF
CDR3nt: TGTGCCAGCGAAGGGGGAGCAGAGACCCAGTACTTC
d_gene: NA
abundance: NA
len: 12
v_gene: TRBV25-1
j_gene: TRBJ2-5

CDR3aa: CASSQATSPITDAQYF
CDR3nt: TGCGCCAGCAGCCAGGCAACTAGCCCGATCACAGATGCGCAGTATTTT
d_gene: NA
abundance: NA
len: 16
v_gene: TRBV4-3
j_gene: TRBJ2-3

CDR3aa: CASSLGLAGAYNEQFF
CDR3nt: TGTGCCAGCAGTTTGGGACTAGCGGGAGCCTACAATGAGCAGTTCTTC
d_gene: TRBD2
abundance: NA
len: 16
v_gene: TRBV6-5
j_gene: TRBJ2-1

CDR3aa: CASSAPKELPSGRDTQYF
CDR3nt: TGTGCCAGCAGCGCCCCCAAAGAGCTGCCGTCGGGGAGAGATACGCAGTATTTT
d_gene: NA
abundance: few
len: 18
v_gene: TRBV9
j_gene: TRBJ2-3

CDR3aa: CASSPSPAGGAGGYTF
CDR3nt: TGTGCCAGCAGCCCGTCCCCCGCAGGGGGCGCGGGAGGCTACACCTTC
d_gene: TRBD1
abundance: NA
len: 16
v_gene: TRBV27
j_gene: TRBJ1-2

CDR3aa: CAMSGGQGFKTDTQYF
CDR3nt: TGTGCCATGTCGGGTGGACAGGGGTTTAAAACAGATACGCAGTATTTT
d_gene: TRBD1
abundance: few
len: 16
v_gene: TRBV10-3
j_gene: TRBJ2-3

CDR3aa: CASSLQVTGANVLTF
CDR3nt: TGCGCCAGCAGCTTGCAGGTTACTGGGGCCAACGTCCTGACTTTC
d_gene: NA
abundance: NA
len: 15
v_gene: TRBV5-1
j_gene: TRBJ2-6

CDR3aa: CASSLGGASHQPQHF
CDR3nt: TGTGCCAGCAGTTTAGGGGGGGCTAGTCATCAGCCCCAGCATTTT
d_gene: NA
abundance: NA
len: 15
v_gene: TRBV12-3/TRBV12-4
j_gene: TRBJ1-5

CDR3aa: CASSLSTQGNNSPLHF
CDR3nt: TGTGCCAGCAGTTTATCTACCCAGGGCAATAATTCACCCCTCCACTTT
d_gene: NA
abundance: many
len: 16
v_gene: TRBV27
j_gene: TRBJ1-6

CDR3aa: CASTQGQGSSYEQYF
CDR3nt: TGTGCCAGCACCCAGGGACAGGGGAGCTCCTACGAGCAGTACTTC
d_gene: TRBD1
abundance: many
len: 15
v_gene: TRBV12-3/TRBV12-4
j_gene: TRBJ2-7

CDR3aa: CATKLGEQAYEQYF
CDR3nt: TGTGCCACGAAACTGGGGGAGCAGGCCTACGAGCAGTACTTC
d_gene: NA
abundance: NA
len: 14
v_gene: TRBV5-4
j_gene: TRBJ2-7

CDR3aa: CASRLRWEGTDTQYF
CDR3nt: TGTGCCAGCAGATTACGCTGGGAGGGGACAGATACGCAGTATTTT
d_gene: TRBD2
abundance: many
len: 15
v_gene: TRBV6-2/TRBV6-3
j_gene: TRBJ2-3